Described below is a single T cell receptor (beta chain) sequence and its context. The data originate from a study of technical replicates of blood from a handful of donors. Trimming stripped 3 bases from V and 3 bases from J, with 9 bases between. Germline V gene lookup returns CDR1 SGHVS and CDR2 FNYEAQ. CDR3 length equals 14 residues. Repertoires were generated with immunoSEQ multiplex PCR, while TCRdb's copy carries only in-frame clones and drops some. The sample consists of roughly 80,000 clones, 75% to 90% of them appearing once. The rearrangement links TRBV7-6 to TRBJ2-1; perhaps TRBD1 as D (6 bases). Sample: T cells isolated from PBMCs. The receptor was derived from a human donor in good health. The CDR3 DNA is TGTGCCAGCAGCTTGAGGGGGATCTACAATGAGCAGTTCTTC. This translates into CASSLRGIYNEQFF.